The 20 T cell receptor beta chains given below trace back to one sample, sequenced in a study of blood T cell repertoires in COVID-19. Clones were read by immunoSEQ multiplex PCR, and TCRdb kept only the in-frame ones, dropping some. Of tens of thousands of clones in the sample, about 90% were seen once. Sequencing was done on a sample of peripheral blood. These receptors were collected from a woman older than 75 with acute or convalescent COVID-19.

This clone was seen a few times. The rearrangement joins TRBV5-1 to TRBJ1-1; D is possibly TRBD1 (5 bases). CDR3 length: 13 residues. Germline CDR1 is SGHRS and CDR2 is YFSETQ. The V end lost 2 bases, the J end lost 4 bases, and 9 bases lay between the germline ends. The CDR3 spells CASSFGTGTEAFF. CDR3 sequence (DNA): TGCGCCAGCAGCTTTGGGACTGGCACTGAAGCTTTCTTT.

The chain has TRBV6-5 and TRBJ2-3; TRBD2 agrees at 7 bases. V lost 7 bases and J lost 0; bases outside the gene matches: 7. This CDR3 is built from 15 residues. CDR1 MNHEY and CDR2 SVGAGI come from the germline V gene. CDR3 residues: CASTPGSGSTDTQYF. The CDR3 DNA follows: TGTGCCAGCACCCCGGGTAGCGGGAGCACAGATACGCAGTATTTT.

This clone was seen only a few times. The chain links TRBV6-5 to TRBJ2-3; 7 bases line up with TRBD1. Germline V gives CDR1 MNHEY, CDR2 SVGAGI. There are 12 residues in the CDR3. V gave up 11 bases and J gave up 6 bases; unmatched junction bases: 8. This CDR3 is CAAKGGSDTQYF. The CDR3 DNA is TGTGCCGCTAAAGGGGGCAGCGATACGCAGTATTTT.

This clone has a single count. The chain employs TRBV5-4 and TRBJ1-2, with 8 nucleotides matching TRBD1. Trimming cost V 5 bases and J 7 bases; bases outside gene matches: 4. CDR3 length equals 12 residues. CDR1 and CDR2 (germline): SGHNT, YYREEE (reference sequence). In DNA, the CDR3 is TGTGCCAGCAGTTCTGACAGGGGTGGCTACACCTTC. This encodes CASSSDRGGYTF. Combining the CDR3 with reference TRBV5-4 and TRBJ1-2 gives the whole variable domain ETGVTQSPTHLIKTRGQQVTLRCSSQSGHNTVSWYQQALGQGPQFIFQYYREEENGRGNFPPRFSGLQFPNYSSELNVNALELDDSALYLCASSSDRGGYTFGSGTRLTVV.

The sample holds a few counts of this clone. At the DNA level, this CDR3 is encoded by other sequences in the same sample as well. Written as DNA, the CDR3 is TGTGCCAGTAGTATTAGCGGGGGGACTGGGGAGCTGTTTTTT. This codes for CASSISGGTGELFF. The chain uses TRBV19 and TRBJ2-2, with 10 bases aligning to TRBD2. The germline V gene encodes CDR1 LNHDA and CDR2 SQIVND (reference sequence). The CDR3 has 14 residues. The trim removed 3 bases at V and 8 bases at J, leaving 3 bases unmatched.

As DNA, the CDR3 is TGCGCCAGCAGCCAGGGCGACAGGGATAATCAGCCCCAGCATTTT. Residues: CASSQGDRDNQPQHF. The V call is TRBV4-1, the J call TRBJ1-5, with 7 nucleotides matching TRBD1. The CDR3 is 15 residues long. CDR1 and CDR2 (germline): MGHRA, YSYEKL. V was clipped by 3 bases and J by 4 bases; unmatched bases: 6.

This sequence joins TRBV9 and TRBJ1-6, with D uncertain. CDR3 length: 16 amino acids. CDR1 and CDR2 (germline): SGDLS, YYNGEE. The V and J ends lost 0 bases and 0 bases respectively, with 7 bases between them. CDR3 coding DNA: TGTGCCAGCAGCGTAGGCATACACTCCTATAATTCACCCCTCCACTTT. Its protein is CASSVGIHSYNSPLHF. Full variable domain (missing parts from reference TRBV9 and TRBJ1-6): DSGVTQTPKHLITATGQRVTLRCSPRSGDLSVYWYQQSLDQGLQFLIQYYNGEERAKGNILERFSAQQFPDLHSELNLSSLELGDSALYFCASSVGIHSYNSPLHFGNGTRLTVT.

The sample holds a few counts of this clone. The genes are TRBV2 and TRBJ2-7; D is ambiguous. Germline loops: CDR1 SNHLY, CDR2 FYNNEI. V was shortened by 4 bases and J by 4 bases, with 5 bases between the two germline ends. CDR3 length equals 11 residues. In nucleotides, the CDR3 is TGTGCCAGCAGTGCCCTATACGAGCAGTACTTC. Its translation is CASSALYEQYF.

The CDR3 reads CASSIRENTEAFF. The DNA for the CDR3 is TGTGCCAGTAGTATACGGGAGAACACTGAAGCTTTCTTT. J is TRBJ1-1 and V is TRBV19; D remains ambiguous. Germline V gene sequence: CDR1 LNHDA, CDR2 SQIVND (reference sequence). Trimming took 2 bases from V and 1 from J, leaving 5 bases between them. The CDR3 is 13 amino acids.

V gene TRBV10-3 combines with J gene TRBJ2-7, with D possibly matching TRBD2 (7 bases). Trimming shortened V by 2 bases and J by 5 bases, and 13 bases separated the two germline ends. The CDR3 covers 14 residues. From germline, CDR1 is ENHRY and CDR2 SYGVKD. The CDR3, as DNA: TGTGCCATCAGTGAGCTGGGGGGGGACAACGAGCAGTACTTC. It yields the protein CAISELGGDNEQYF.

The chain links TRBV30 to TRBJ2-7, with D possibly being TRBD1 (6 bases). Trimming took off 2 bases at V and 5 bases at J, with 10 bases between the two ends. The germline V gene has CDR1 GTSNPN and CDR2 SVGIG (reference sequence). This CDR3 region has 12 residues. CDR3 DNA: TGTGCCTGGAGTCAACAGGGAGACGAGCAGTACTTC. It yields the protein CAWSQQGDEQYF.

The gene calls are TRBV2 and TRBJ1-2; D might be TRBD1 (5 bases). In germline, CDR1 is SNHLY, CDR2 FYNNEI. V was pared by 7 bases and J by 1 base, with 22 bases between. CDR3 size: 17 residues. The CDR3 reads CASKDRNPLGGNYGYTF. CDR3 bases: TGTGCCAGCAAAGATAGGAATCCCCTGGGGGGTAACTATGGCTACACCTTC.

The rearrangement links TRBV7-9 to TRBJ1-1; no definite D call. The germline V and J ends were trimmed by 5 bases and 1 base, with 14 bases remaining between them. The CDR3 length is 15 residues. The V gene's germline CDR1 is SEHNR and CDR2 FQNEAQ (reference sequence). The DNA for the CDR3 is TGTGCCAGCAGCCCCTATTCGTCAGGGAACACTGAAGCTTTCTTT. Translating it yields CASSPYSSGNTEAFF.

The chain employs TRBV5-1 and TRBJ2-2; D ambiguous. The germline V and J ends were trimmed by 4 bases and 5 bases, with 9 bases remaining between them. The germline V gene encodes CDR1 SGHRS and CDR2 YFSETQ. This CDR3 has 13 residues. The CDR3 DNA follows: TGCGCCAGCAGCCCCTCTCAGACCGGGGAGCTGTTTTTT. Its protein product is CASSPSQTGELFF. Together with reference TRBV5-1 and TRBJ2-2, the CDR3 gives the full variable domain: KAGVTQTPRYLIKTRGQQVTLSCSPISGHRSVSWYQQTPGQGLQFLFEYFSETQRNKGNFPGRFSGRQFSNSRSEMNVSTLELGDSALYLCASSPSQTGELFFGEGSRLTVL.

The CDR3: CAISGSGGGHNEQFF. CDR3 bases: TGTGCCATCAGTGGCTCCGGGGGAGGGCACAATGAGCAGTTCTTC. This rearrangement joins TRBV10-3 to TRBJ2-1; 7 bases match TRBD2. With 4 bases clipped from V and 5 bases from J, the junction kept 8 bases outside the gene matches. The CDR3 sequence is 15 residues long. Germline CDR1 is ENHRY and CDR2 is SYGVKD.

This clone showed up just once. CDR3 DNA sequence: TGTGCCAGCAGCCTTGACCGGAGTGGAGGTCAGCCCCAGCATTTT. This gives the protein CASSLDRSGGQPQHF. This chain joins TRBV7-2 and TRBJ1-5; no firm D call. The CDR3 spans 15 residues. The germline gives CDR1 SGHTA, CDR2 FQGNSA. V lost 5 bases to trimming and J lost 6 bases, with 17 bases between them.

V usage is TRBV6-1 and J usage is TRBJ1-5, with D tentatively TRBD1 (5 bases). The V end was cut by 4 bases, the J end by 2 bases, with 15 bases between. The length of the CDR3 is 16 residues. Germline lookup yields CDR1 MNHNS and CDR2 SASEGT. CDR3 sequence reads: CASSVRGTGGNQPQHF. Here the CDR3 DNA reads TGTGCCAGCAGTGTAAGGGGCACGGGGGGCAATCAGCCCCAGCATTTT.

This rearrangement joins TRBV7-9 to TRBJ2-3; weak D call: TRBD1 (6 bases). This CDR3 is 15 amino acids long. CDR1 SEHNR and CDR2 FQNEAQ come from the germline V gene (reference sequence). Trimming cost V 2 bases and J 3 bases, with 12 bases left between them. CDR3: CASSLSTGITDTQYF. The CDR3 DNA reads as TGTGCCAGCAGCTTATCCACAGGGATAACAGATACGCAGTATTTT.

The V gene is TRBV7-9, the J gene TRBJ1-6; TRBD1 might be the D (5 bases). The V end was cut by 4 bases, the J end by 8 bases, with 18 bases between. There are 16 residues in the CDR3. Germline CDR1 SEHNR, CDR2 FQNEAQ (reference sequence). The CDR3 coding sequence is TGTGCCAGCAGCTCACCCGAACGGGGGGGGGATTCACCCCTCCACTTT. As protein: CASSSPERGGDSPLHF.

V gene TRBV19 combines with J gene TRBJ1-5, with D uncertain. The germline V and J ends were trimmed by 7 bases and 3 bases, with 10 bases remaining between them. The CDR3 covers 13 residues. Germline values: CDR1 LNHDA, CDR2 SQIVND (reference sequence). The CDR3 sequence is CASMQALNQPQHF. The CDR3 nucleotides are TGTGCCAGTATGCAGGCTCTCAATCAGCCCCAGCATTTT.